This T cell receptor (beta chain) was identified in a study of blood T cell repertoires in COVID-19. This CDR3 is 12 amino acids long. Germline V gives CDR1 SGHTA, CDR2 FQGNSA. Germline trimming cut 4 bases from V and 5 bases from J; bases unmatched to any gene: 0. Source study methods: Estimation of nucleated cell counts relied on the amplification of reference gene primers. Assay: immunoSEQ multiplex PCR; the TCRdb copy retains only in-frame clones and omits some. Clonal size and the V and J genes are those of that table, whereas D and trimming came from the DNA. The data contain about 39,000 clones, just over 85% of them singletons.

The source is a man between 65 and 79 years old with acute or convalescent COVID-19. The gene calls are TRBV7-2 and TRBJ2-5; 8 bases are shared with TRBD1. The sequenced sample consisted of peripheral blood. CDR3 residues: CASSYRGETQYF. DNA of the CDR3: TGTGCCAGCAGCTACAGGGGGGAGACCCAGTACTTC. The entire variable domain, with the rest obtained from reference TRBV7-2 and TRBJ2-5, is as follows: GAGVSQSPSNKVTEKGKDVELRCDPISGHTALYWYRQSLGQGLEFLIYFQGNSAPDKSGLPSDRFSAERTGGSVSTLTIQRTQQEDSAVYLCASSYRGETQYFGPGTRLLVL.